This entry describes one T cell receptor (beta chain). Data came from immunoSEQ multiplex PCR; TCRdb stores just in-frame clones and leaves some out. The sample holds more than 150,000 clones; around 79% are singletons and the top ten take approximately 27%. These data belong to a study of blood T cell repertoires in COVID-19. The CDR3 length is 16 residues. Germline V gene data show CDR1 as MNHNY and CDR2 as SVGAGI (reference sequence). The J segment lost 4 bases and the V segment lost 6 bases, leaving 8 bases of the junction unmatched. The receptor was isolated from a woman in her 70s with acute or convalescent COVID-19. Sequencing input: peripheral blood. The chain uses TRBV6-6 and TRBJ2-7, with TRBD2 matching over 14 bases. The CDR3 here is CASRNTGTSGSYEQYF. The CDR3, as DNA: TGTGCCAGCAGGAACACCGGGACTAGCGGGAGTTACGAGCAGTACTTC.